This T cell receptor beta chain was retrieved from a study of cytomegalovirus exposure and HLA in healthy donors. Germline CDR1 is SGHAT and CDR2 is FQNNGV. This CDR3 has 15 residues. V dropped 0 bases and J dropped 2 bases, with 11 bases sitting between them. The primer mix had 60 Vbeta and 13 Jbeta primers. Assay: immunoSEQ multiplex PCR; the TCRdb copy retains only in-frame clones and omits some. This sample's clone table lists about 55,000 clones. The source is a man aged 50 to 60 in good health and CMV-seropositive. Sequencing used PBMCs. This chain links TRBV11-2 with TRBJ2-7; weak D call: TRBD2 (6 bases). Written as DNA, the CDR3 is TGTGCCAGCAGCTTAGATCCCGCGGGAACCTACGAGCAGTACTTC. It yields the protein CASSLDPAGTYEQYF.